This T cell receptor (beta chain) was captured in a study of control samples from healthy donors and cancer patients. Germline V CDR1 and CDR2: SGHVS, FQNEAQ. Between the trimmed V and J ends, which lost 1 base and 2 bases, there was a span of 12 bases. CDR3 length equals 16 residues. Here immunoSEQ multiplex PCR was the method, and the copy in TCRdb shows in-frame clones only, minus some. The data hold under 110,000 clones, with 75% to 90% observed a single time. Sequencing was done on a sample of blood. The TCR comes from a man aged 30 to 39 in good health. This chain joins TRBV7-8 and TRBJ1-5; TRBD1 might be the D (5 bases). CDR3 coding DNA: TGTGCCAGCAGCTTAGGAGGAGGGGTCGGCAATCAGCCCCAGCATTTT. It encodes CASSLGGGVGNQPQHF.